This T cell receptor (beta chain) derives from a study of cytomegalovirus exposure and HLA in healthy donors. Comment on this clone: Its antigen is unidentified.

Germline V gene sequence: CDR1 SNHLY, CDR2 FYNNEI. V lost 1 base and J 8 bases, leaving 11 bases between the germline ends. The CDR3 runs 14 residues. Notes on the study in general: One later analysis, an examination of the 120 or so validation repertoires, found that first-cohort TCR clusters tended to co-occur in them. In vitro data verified a few CMV-associated chains as specific for CMV antigens. The listing of 150 to 200 TCR beta chains classed them as cytomegalovirus-associated.

Libraries were prepared by immunoSEQ multiplex PCR; TCRdb keeps only in-frame clonotypes and omits some of them. The sample yields 90,000 or so clones, less than 85% seen once. Separation from the 666-subject first cohort characterized the roughly 130-subject validation cohort, to which the donors belonged. This TCR was sampled from a man younger than 35 in good health and CMV-seropositive. Sequenced sample: PBMCs. The rearrangement uses TRBV2 and TRBJ1-4; D may be TRBD1 (5 bases). The CDR3 nucleotides read TGTGCCAGCAGTGAAGGCGGGGCGGGGGAAAAACTGTTTTTT. It translates to CASSEGGAGEKLFF.